This TCR beta chain was recorded in a study of radiotherapy plus CTLA-4 blockade in lung cancer. Study overall: In under 20% of patients, objective responses were seen; 25% to 40% had disease control.

The table lists this clone with a count of one. Its antigen remains unidentified. Findings of the study overall: Early clonal dynamics of blood T cells, together with interferon-beta, were reported as the best response predictor. Researchers report tumor-derived TCR clones expanding in blood after radiotherapy plus ipilimumab.

Trimming at V came to 4 bases and at J to 0 bases, leaving 4 bases not matched to a gene. Germline assignment: CDR1 SQVTM and CDR2 ANQGSEA. The CDR3 sequence is 15 residues long. With ipilimumab providing CTLA-4 blockade, focal radiation was administered to patients who had chemo-refractory metastatic non-small-cell lung cancer. Sequenced by immunoSEQ multiplex PCR; TCRdb stores in-frame clones only, minus some. The sample yields 30,000 to 40,000 clones, roughly 71% seen once. The TCR sequence derives from a human donor with non-small cell lung cancer who had stable disease on radiotherapy plus ipilimumab. The sample in question was peripheral blood, obtained from a patient treated with radiotherapy plus ipilimumab. The chain has TRBV29-1 and TRBJ2-5, with 11 bases that match TRBD2. The CDR3 region is CSVALLAGDQETQYF. DNA for the CDR3: TGCAGCGTTGCCTTACTAGCGGGAGACCAAGAGACCCAGTACTTC.